This entry concerns a single T cell receptor (beta chain). Sequenced by immunoSEQ multiplex PCR; TCRdb stores in-frame clones only, minus some. The sample contains roughly 130,000 clones, 90% of which appear only once. This record comes from a study of control samples from healthy donors and cancer patients. This receptor was taken from a young man in good health. Sequenced material: blood.

The CDR3 coding sequence is TGTGCCAGCCTCACAAGGGGAGTTGAGACCCAGTACTTC. As protein: CASLTRGVETQYF. This sequence joins TRBV7-9 and TRBJ2-5; D assignment may be TRBD1 or TRBD2 (5 bases each). Germline V gene sequence: CDR1 SEHNR, CDR2 FQNEAQ (reference sequence). Trimming stripped 8 bases from V and 5 bases from J, with 15 bases between. This CDR3 is 13 amino acids long.